These T cell receptor beta chains were read from a single sample in a study of cytomegalovirus exposure and HLA in healthy donors. The method was immunoSEQ multiplex PCR; TCRdb's version includes in-frame clones alone and lacks a portion of them. The table has 100,000 to 150,000 clones, approximately 80% seen once. Sequencing was performed on PBMCs. The receptors stem from a man aged 30-40 years in good health and CMV-seropositive. CDR3s include the opening cysteine and the closing phenylalanine or tryptophan. The D gene is left open where the match is weak. Part of the rows lack a size; the others show once, few, many or a class for expanded clones.

TRBV19,.,TRBJ1-4,.,CASTPPGGVGEKLFF,TGTGCCAGTACCCCCCCCGGGGGGGTAGGTGAAAAACTGTTTTTT
TRBV7-8,many,TRBJ1-5,.,CASSLASQVYQPQHF,TGTGCCAGCAGCTTAGCGTCACAGGTCTATCAGCCCCAGCATTTT
TRBV6-6,.,TRBJ1-2,TRBD1,CASSYSQGQGSGYTF,TGTGCCAGCAGTTACTCGCAGGGACAGGGTAGTGGCTACACCTTC
TRBV6-5,.,TRBJ2-7,TRBD1,CASSYGNRGLYEQYF,TGTGCCAGCAGTTACGGGAACAGGGGGTTGTACGAGCAGTACTTC
TRBV19,.,TRBJ1-5,.,CASSIDLYSNQPQHF,TGTGCCAGTAGTATAGACCTTTATAGCAATCAGCCCCAGCATTTT
TRBV13,.,TRBJ1-1,TRBD1,CASSLGLTGMNTEAFF,TGTGCCAGCAGCTTAGGTCTGACAGGGATGAACACTGAAGCTTTCTTT
TRBV10-3,.,TRBJ1-5,.,CAAGRGRDDQPQHF,TGTGCCGCTGGGCGGGGCAGGGACGATCAGCCCCAGCATTTT
TRBV19,.,TRBJ1-1,.,CASSIGLGRSNTEAFF,TGTGCCAGTAGTATAGGTCTTGGGAGGTCTAACACTGAAGCTTTCTTT
TRBV5-4,.,TRBJ2-1,.,CASSLDIYNEQFF,TGTGCCAGCAGCTTGGACATATACAATGAGCAGTTCTTC
TRBV10-3,.,TRBJ1-2,.,CAISVSSELYGYTF,TGTGCCATCAGCGTGTCGTCGGAGCTATATGGCTACACCTTC
TRBV19,.,TRBJ1-1,.,CASLDFGENTEAFF,TGTGCCAGTCTGGACTTCGGGGAGAACACTGAAGCTTTCTTT
TRBV7-3,.,TRBJ1-4,TRBD1,CASSPGLLQGASEKLFF,TGTGCCAGCAGCCCCGGCCTCCTACAGGGGGCGTCTGAAAAACTGTTTTTT
TRBV30,.,TRBJ1-1,TRBD1,CAWSPGTGLRNTEAFF,TGTGCCTGGAGCCCCGGGACAGGGTTACGAAACACTGAAGCTTTCTTT
TRBV5-1,.,TRBJ1-2,TRBD1,CASSLAKGARYGYTF,TGCGCCAGCAGCTTGGCCAAGGGGGCTCGCTATGGCTACACCTTC
TRBV6-5,.,TRBJ1-1,TRBD1,CASRSPGTGNTEAFF,TGTGCCAGCAGGTCCCCCGGGACAGGGAACACTGAAGCTTTCTTT
TRBV18,.,TRBJ2-7,.,CASSLYVDRDSSEQYF,TGTGCCAGCTCACTTTACGTCGACAGGGACTCGTCCGAGCAGTACTTC
TRBV27,.,TRBJ2-3,.,CASKLLGGLGAYTDTQYF,TGTGCCAGCAAGCTATTAGGGGGTCTTGGGGCGTACACAGATACGCAGTATTTT
TRBV9,.,TRBJ2-5,TRBD2,CASSSGLVGTQYF,TGTGCCAGCAGCTCCGGACTAGTGGGGACCCAGTACTTC
TRBV5-5,.,TRBJ1-2,.,CASSFSNYGYTF,TGTGCCAGCAGCTTCTCCAACTATGGCTACACCTTC
TRBV19,once,TRBJ1-4,.,CASSGGGNEKLFF,TGTGCCAGTAGTGGGGGAGGAAATGAAAAACTGTTTTTT
TRBV10-3,.,TRBJ1-1,.,CAISEGPGLNTEAFF,TGTGCCATCAGTGAGGGTCCAGGGCTGAACACTGAAGCTTTCTTT
TRBV19,.,TRBJ2-1,.,CASSIQGLTYNEQFF,TGTGCCAGTAGTATACAGGGGCTAACCTACAATGAGCAGTTCTTC
TRBV6-5,.,TRBJ2-3,.,CASMGLPTDTQYF,TGTGCCAGCATGGGACTTCCTACAGATACGCAGTATTTT
TRBV29-1,.,TRBJ1-1,.,CSVDISEAFF,TGCAGCGTGGACATTTCTGAAGCTTTCTTT
TRBV18,.,TRBJ2-5,.,CASSPGTSQETQYF,TGTGCCAGCTCACCCGGGACAAGCCAAGAGACCCAGTACTTC
TRBV11-3,.,TRBJ2-1,.,CASSFYRGNEQFF,TGTGCCAGCAGCTTTTATCGGGGGAATGAGCAGTTCTTC
TRBV20-1,.,TRBJ2-7,.,CSARSSSAQYF,TGCAGTGCTAGATCGTCTAGTGCGCAGTACTTC